Presented here are 32 T cell receptor beta chains from one specimen sequenced in a study of blood T cell repertoires in COVID-19 (dated by TCRdb to 2020 to 2022). Library preparation was by the immunoSEQ multiplex PCR assay. The immuneACCESS repertoire file appears here via TCRdb, limited to in-frame rearrangements. These files lack a portion of the clones; in checked studies, under half of the deficit traces to unresolved V genes, and the cause of the others is not known. The sample has roughly 77,000 clones on record, over 70% of them singletons. The top ten clonotypes cover less than 10% of the sample. Specimen: peripheral blood. The source is a human donor in a cohort sampled during active COVID-19.

The V and J genes are TRBV5-4 and TRBJ1-1, with 7 bases aligning to TRBD1. This CDR3 is 16 amino acids long. Germline V lookup: CDR1 SGHNT, CDR2 YYREEE (reference sequence). The junction had 6 bases not matched to a gene; V was cut back by 0 bases and J by 1 base. The CDR3 DNA sequence: TGTGCCAGCAGCTTGGATAGGGGGCTCGGGAACACTGAAGCTTTCTTT. This gives the protein CASSLDRGLGNTEAFF.

J is TRBJ2-7 and V is TRBV7-6; 7 bases match TRBD1. This CDR3 has 15 residues. V shed 4 bases, J shed 6 bases, and the junction held 12 bases outside the gene matches. Germline V gene sequence: CDR1 SGHVS, CDR2 FNYEAQ. The chain's CDR3 is CASSSSTGDLGEQYF. CDR3 DNA: TGTGCCAGCAGCTCGTCAACAGGGGACCTGGGCGAGCAGTACTTC.

In this sample, this clone turned up once. The chain couples TRBV7-9 to TRBJ1-3, with D possibly TRBD1 on 5 matching bases. V was shortened by 4 bases and J by 11 bases, with 12 bases between the two germline ends. In germline, CDR1 is SEHNR, CDR2 FQNEAQ (reference sequence). The CDR3 is 12 amino acids. The CDR3 reads CASSSGLPAIYF. As DNA, the CDR3 is TGTGCCAGCAGCTCGGGACTCCCAGCCATATATTTT.

The CDR3 bases are TGTGCCAGCAGTTGGGGGGGGCCAGATACGCAGTATTTT. Amino acid sequence: CASSWGGPDTQYF. J is TRBJ2-3 and V is TRBV12-3 or TRBV12-4, with D possibly TRBD2 on 7 matching bases. CDR3 size: 13 residues. The V gene lost 4 bases and the J gene lost 4 bases, with 9 bases spanning the gap.

The chain has TRBV11-1 and TRBJ2-6; 10 bases agree with TRBD1. CDR1 is SGHAT and CDR2 is FQDESV in the germline V gene (reference sequence). This CDR3 is 16 amino acids long. The V gene end was trimmed by 6 bases and the J gene end by 0 bases; junction bases not matched to a gene: 2. The CDR3 DNA is TGTGCCAGCAGTGGGACAGGGGTCTCTGGGGCCAACGTCCTGACTTTC. It is translated as CASSGTGVSGANVLTF. Based on the CDR3 plus reference TRBV11-1 and TRBJ2-6, the full variable domain is EAEVAQSPRYKITEKSQAVAFWCDPISGHATLYWYRQILGQGPELLVQFQDESVVDDSQLPKDRFSAERLKGVDSTLKIQPAELGDSAMYLCASSGTGVSGANVLTFGAGSRLTVL.

The J gene is TRBJ1-1, the V gene TRBV6-6; a possible D gene is TRBD1 (6 bases). V gave up 2 bases and J gave up 4 bases, with 11 bases separating them. The CDR3 length is 14 residues. The germline CDR1 and CDR2 sequences are MNHNY and SVGAGI (reference sequence). This chain's CDR3 is CASSYRGASTEAFF. The CDR3 DNA is TGTGCCAGCAGTTACCGGGGGGCGAGCACTGAAGCTTTCTTT.

This clone has only a few counts. This chain connects TRBV5-4 to TRBJ2-3; 7 bases are shared with TRBD2. There are 14 residues in the CDR3. Unmatched junction bases numbered 6, after V lost 2 bases and J lost 6 bases. Germline loops: CDR1 SGHNT, CDR2 YYREEE (reference sequence). CDR3 sequence: CASSLRAGGDTQYF. The CDR3 nucleotides read TGTGCCAGCAGCTTAAGGGCCGGGGGGGATACGCAGTATTTT.

This clone has a handful of counts. V usage is TRBV6-6 and J usage is TRBJ1-1, with 9 positions matching TRBD1. The CDR3 runs 16 residues. V trimming: 7 bases; J trimming: 2 bases; junction bases outside the gene matches: 11. Germline CDR1 is MNHNY and CDR2 is SVGAGI (reference sequence). The CDR3 region is CASTSQPGQGNTEAFF. The CDR3 DNA reads TGTGCCAGCACCTCCCAGCCGGGACAGGGTAACACTGAAGCTTTCTTT.

This sequence joins TRBV7-3 and TRBJ2-2, with 7 bases identical to TRBD1. This CDR3 has 15 residues. Per the germline V gene, CDR1 is SGHTA and CDR2 is FQGTGA. V was pared by 5 bases and J by 4 bases, with 7 bases of the junction left unmatched. CDR3 in DNA: TGTGCCAGCAGCCGAGACCGGGACAGCACCGGGGAGCTGTTTTTT. Translation: CASSRDRDSTGELFF.

CDR3 amino acids: CASSHTGESNEQYF. For the CDR3, the DNA is TGCGCCAGCAGTCATACAGGGGAATCTAACGAGCAGTACTTC. The chain carries TRBV4-1 and TRBJ2-7; 7 bases are shared with TRBD1. V lost 6 bases to trimming and J lost 5 bases; unmatched junction nucleotides: 10. The germline V gene has CDR1 MGHRA and CDR2 YSYEKL. The CDR3 runs 14 residues.

The V gene is TRBV18, the J gene TRBJ1-5; 7 bases align to TRBD1. Trimming removed 3 bases from V and 0 bases from J; junction bases left unmatched: 5. This CDR3 region has 16 residues. The germline V gene encodes CDR1 KGHSH and CDR2 LQKENI. Here the CDR3 reads CASSPDRAGSNQPQHF. The CDR3 DNA sequence: TGTGCCAGCTCACCTGACAGGGCGGGTAGCAATCAGCCCCAGCATTTT.

The V call is TRBV7-9, the J call TRBJ2-7; 8 bases fit TRBD1. There are 13 residues in the CDR3. The germline CDR1 and CDR2 sequences are SEHNR and FQNEAQ (reference sequence). J was trimmed by 5 bases and V by 2 bases; bases with no gene match: 2. The CDR3 bases are TGTGCCAGCAGCTTAAACAGGGGGGACGAGCAGTACTTC. Translated, it gives CASSLNRGDEQYF.

The chain couples TRBV5-1 to TRBJ2-5, with no clear D. Trimming left V 3 bases short and J 4 bases short, with 10 bases between. CDR3 length: 13 amino acids. The germline CDR1 and CDR2 sequences are SGHRS and YFSETQ. As DNA, the CDR3 is TGCGCCAGCAGCTGGGCTCGATCAGAGACCCAGTACTTC. This gives the protein CASSWARSETQYF.

The chain couples TRBV2 to TRBJ1-5, with D maybe TRBD1 (6 bases). Trimming took 4 bases from V and 7 from J, leaving 14 bases between them. The germline CDR1 and CDR2 sequences are SNHLY and FYNNEI. There are 14 residues in the CDR3. The CDR3 is CASSVGGAQQPQHF. The DNA for the CDR3 is TGTGCCAGCAGTGTCGGGGGGGCGCAACAGCCCCAGCATTTT.

This clone was recorded a few times. The V call is TRBV6-2 or TRBV6-3, the J call TRBJ2-7; D is possibly TRBD1 (6 bases). The CDR3 extends over 14 amino acids. Deletions cut 3 bases from V and 4 bases from J, with 13 bases between. Germline assignment: CDR1 MNHEY and CDR2 SVGEGT. The CDR3 nucleotides read TGTGCCAGCAGTTATTGGCAGGGGATGTACGAGCAGTACTTC. This gives the protein CASSYWQGMYEQYF.

There are many counts of this clone. V and J are TRBV7-9 and TRBJ1-6, with TRBD1 matching over 9 bases. V lost 4 bases to trimming and J lost 9 bases; unmatched junction nucleotides: 7. This CDR3 is 15 amino acids long. The germline V gene encodes CDR1 SEHNR and CDR2 FQNEAQ (reference sequence). CDR3 region: CASSSLTGGLSPLHF. DNA of the CDR3: TGTGCCAGCAGCTCCCTAACAGGGGGCCTTTCACCCCTCCACTTT. Drawing the rest from reference TRBV7-9 and TRBJ1-6, the complete variable domain is DTGVSQNPRHKITKRGQNVTFRCDPISEHNRLYWYRQTLGQGPEFLTYFQNEAQLEKSRLLSDRFSAERPKGSFSTLEIQRTEQGDSAMYLCASSSLTGGLSPLHFGNGTRLTVT.

A single count supports this clone. The CDR3 DNA is TGCGCCAGCAGCGGAGGACAGGGGGCTAGTGGGGCCAACGTCCTGACTTTC. This codes for CASSGGQGASGANVLTF. The rearrangement joins TRBV5-1 to TRBJ2-6; TRBD1 matches 11 bases. The V gene's germline CDR1 is SGHRS and CDR2 YFSETQ. The CDR3 runs to 17 residues. Trimming removed 4 bases from V and 3 bases from J; junction bases left unmatched: 6.

Only one count was recorded for this clone. The J gene is TRBJ1-1, the V gene TRBV13, with D tentatively TRBD1 (5 bases). CDR1 and CDR2 (germline): PRHDT, FYEKMQ (reference sequence). With 1 base removed from V and 1 base from J, the gap between germline ends came to 7 bases. CDR3 size: 14 residues. This chain's CDR3 is CASSLVQGNTEAFF. As DNA, the CDR3 is TGTGCCAGCAGCTTAGTCCAGGGGAACACTGAAGCTTTCTTT.

The rearrangement joins TRBV4-1 to TRBJ1-4, with D hard to call. Germline V gene lookup returns CDR1 MGHRA and CDR2 YSYEKL. This CDR3 is 16 amino acids long. Between the trimmed V and J ends, which lost 0 bases and 6 bases, there was a span of 14 bases. The DNA of the CDR3 is TGCGCCAGCAGCCAAGAATGGCCCAGGAGGGATGAAAAACTGTTTTTT. It translates to CASSQEWPRRDEKLFF.

This clone has a single count. This chain joins TRBV7-8 and TRBJ2-5, with D possibly matching TRBD1 (5 bases). The CDR3 is 15 amino acids. V lost 5 bases, J lost 4 bases, and 17 bases lay in between. The germline V gene encodes CDR1 SGHVS and CDR2 FQNEAQ. CDR3 DNA: TGTGCCAGCAGCCTGAGACTCGAGACAGCAGAGACCCAGTACTTC. It is translated as CASSLRLETAETQYF.

The table lists this clone with a few counts. CDR3 region: CASGREGEQYF. CDR3 in DNA: TGTGCCAGCGGAAGAGAGGGCGAGCAGTACTTC. The rearrangement joins TRBV11-3 to TRBJ2-7; TRBD2 might be the D (5 bases). This CDR3 is built from 11 residues. Germline V lookup: CDR1 SGHNT, CDR2 YENEEA. The V gene lost 8 bases and the J gene lost 6 bases, with 11 bases spanning the gap.

The genes are TRBV6-4 and TRBJ2-1, with 7 positions matching TRBD2. The CDR3 totals 15 residues. Germline CDR1 is MRHNA and CDR2 is SNTAGT. V shed 6 bases and J 8 bases; nucleotides not matched to a gene: 13. CDR3 sequence: CASSRTNGGRDEQFF. CDR3 nucleotide sequence: TGTGCCAGCAGCCGTACCAACGGGGGGAGGGATGAGCAGTTCTTC.

For the CDR3, the DNA is TGTGCCAGCAGTACGAGGGACAGGGGTGGTGAAAAACTGTTTTTT. It yields the protein CASSTRDRGGEKLFF. This rearrangement joins TRBV6-5 to TRBJ1-4; 10 nucleotides agree with TRBD1. The junction had 7 bases not matched to a gene; V was cut back by 5 bases and J by 7 bases. The CDR3 runs 15 residues. Germline V gene lookup returns CDR1 MNHEY and CDR2 SVGAGI.

This clone was observed a few times. The V gene is TRBV7-9, the J gene TRBJ1-3; TRBD1 might be the D (5 bases). V lost 8 bases and J lost 1, with 9 bases in between. Germline-derived CDR1 and CDR2 are SEHNR and FQNEAQ (reference sequence). This CDR3 contains 13 residues. CDR3 sequence (DNA): TGTGCCAGCCAGCGGGGGTCTGGAAACACCATATATTTT. It is translated as CASQRGSGNTIYF.

This chain joins TRBV5-8 and TRBJ1-1; no clear D gene. Trimming took 4 bases from V and 7 from J, leaving 14 bases between them. This CDR3 has 13 residues. Germline assignment: CDR1 SGHTS and CDR2 YDEGEE. Written as DNA, the CDR3 is TGTGCCAGCAGCCTTTCTCACTTAATTGAAGCTTTCTTT. Its protein is CASSLSHLIEAFF.

The rearrangement uses TRBV6-1 and TRBJ2-5; 8 bases line up with TRBD2. The germline V gene has CDR1 MNHNS and CDR2 SASEGT. The CDR3 is 15 amino acids. The V and J ends lost 3 bases and 5 bases, in that order; junction bases with no gene match: 8. The CDR3 region is CASSEAERGFETQYF. CDR3 DNA: TGTGCCAGCAGTGAGGCGGAGCGGGGGTTTGAGACCCAGTACTTC.

The chain has TRBV10-1 and TRBJ2-7; D is possibly TRBD1 (6 bases). CDR3 length equals 15 residues. The V gene lost 3 bases and the J gene lost 3 bases, with 15 bases spanning the gap. Germline V gives CDR1 WNHNN, CDR2 SYGVQD (reference sequence). The CDR3 spells CASSDPGAGYYEQYF. CDR3 nucleotides: TGCGCCAGCAGTGACCCAGGGGCCGGCTACTACGAGCAGTACTTC.

The gene calls are TRBV3-1 (or the pseudogene TRBV3-2) and TRBJ2-3; TRBD2 matches at 9 bases. The CDR3 is 17 amino acids. V lost 1 base and J lost 2; bases outside the gene matches: 7. The V gene's germline CDR1 is LGHDT and CDR2 YNNKEL (reference sequence). The CDR3 DNA follows: TGTGCCAGCAGCCAAGTTAGGAGCGGGGGGTTCACAGATACGCAGTATTTT. It is translated as CASSQVRSGGFTDTQYF.

Turning to this clone: This sample also contains other DNA sequences that code for the same CDR3. The chain carries TRBV18 and TRBJ1-1; D is perhaps TRBD1 (6 bases). The CDR3 length is 13 residues. CDR1 and CDR2 (germline): KGHSH, LQKENI. V lost 3 bases, J lost 1 base, and 6 bases lay in between. The CDR3 is CASSPTGNTEAFF. The CDR3 bases are TGTGCCAGCTCACCGACAGGGAACACTGAAGCTTTCTTT.

The chain recombines TRBV5-1 with TRBJ2-3; TRBD1 is a possible D gene (6 bases). Germline CDR1 SGHRS, CDR2 YFSETQ. The CDR3 extends over 15 amino acids. The V end was cut by 0 bases, the J end by 0 bases, with 8 bases between. The CDR3, as DNA: TGCGCCAGCAGCTTGGTAGGGGGAAGCACAGATACGCAGTATTTT. Translating it yields CASSLVGGSTDTQYF.

The chain employs TRBV5-5 and TRBJ2-3; D possibly corresponds to TRBD1 (5 bases). Germline CDR1 SGHKS, CDR2 YYEKEE (reference sequence). CDR3 length: 16 amino acids. Trimming cost V 4 bases and J 0 bases, with 15 bases left between them. Written as DNA, the CDR3 is TGTGCCAGCAGCCGTGGTGGGGCGACTAGCACAGATACGCAGTATTTT. Protein sequence: CASSRGGATSTDTQYF.

J is TRBJ2-6 and V is TRBV2; TRBD1 matches 9 bases. Germline V gene lookup returns CDR1 SNHLY and CDR2 FYNNEI. This CDR3 is 16 amino acids long. The CDR3, as DNA: TGTGCTTCCCAGGACAGGGGAAGTTCTGGGGCCAACGTCCTGACTTTC. The encoded protein is CASQDRGSSGANVLTF.